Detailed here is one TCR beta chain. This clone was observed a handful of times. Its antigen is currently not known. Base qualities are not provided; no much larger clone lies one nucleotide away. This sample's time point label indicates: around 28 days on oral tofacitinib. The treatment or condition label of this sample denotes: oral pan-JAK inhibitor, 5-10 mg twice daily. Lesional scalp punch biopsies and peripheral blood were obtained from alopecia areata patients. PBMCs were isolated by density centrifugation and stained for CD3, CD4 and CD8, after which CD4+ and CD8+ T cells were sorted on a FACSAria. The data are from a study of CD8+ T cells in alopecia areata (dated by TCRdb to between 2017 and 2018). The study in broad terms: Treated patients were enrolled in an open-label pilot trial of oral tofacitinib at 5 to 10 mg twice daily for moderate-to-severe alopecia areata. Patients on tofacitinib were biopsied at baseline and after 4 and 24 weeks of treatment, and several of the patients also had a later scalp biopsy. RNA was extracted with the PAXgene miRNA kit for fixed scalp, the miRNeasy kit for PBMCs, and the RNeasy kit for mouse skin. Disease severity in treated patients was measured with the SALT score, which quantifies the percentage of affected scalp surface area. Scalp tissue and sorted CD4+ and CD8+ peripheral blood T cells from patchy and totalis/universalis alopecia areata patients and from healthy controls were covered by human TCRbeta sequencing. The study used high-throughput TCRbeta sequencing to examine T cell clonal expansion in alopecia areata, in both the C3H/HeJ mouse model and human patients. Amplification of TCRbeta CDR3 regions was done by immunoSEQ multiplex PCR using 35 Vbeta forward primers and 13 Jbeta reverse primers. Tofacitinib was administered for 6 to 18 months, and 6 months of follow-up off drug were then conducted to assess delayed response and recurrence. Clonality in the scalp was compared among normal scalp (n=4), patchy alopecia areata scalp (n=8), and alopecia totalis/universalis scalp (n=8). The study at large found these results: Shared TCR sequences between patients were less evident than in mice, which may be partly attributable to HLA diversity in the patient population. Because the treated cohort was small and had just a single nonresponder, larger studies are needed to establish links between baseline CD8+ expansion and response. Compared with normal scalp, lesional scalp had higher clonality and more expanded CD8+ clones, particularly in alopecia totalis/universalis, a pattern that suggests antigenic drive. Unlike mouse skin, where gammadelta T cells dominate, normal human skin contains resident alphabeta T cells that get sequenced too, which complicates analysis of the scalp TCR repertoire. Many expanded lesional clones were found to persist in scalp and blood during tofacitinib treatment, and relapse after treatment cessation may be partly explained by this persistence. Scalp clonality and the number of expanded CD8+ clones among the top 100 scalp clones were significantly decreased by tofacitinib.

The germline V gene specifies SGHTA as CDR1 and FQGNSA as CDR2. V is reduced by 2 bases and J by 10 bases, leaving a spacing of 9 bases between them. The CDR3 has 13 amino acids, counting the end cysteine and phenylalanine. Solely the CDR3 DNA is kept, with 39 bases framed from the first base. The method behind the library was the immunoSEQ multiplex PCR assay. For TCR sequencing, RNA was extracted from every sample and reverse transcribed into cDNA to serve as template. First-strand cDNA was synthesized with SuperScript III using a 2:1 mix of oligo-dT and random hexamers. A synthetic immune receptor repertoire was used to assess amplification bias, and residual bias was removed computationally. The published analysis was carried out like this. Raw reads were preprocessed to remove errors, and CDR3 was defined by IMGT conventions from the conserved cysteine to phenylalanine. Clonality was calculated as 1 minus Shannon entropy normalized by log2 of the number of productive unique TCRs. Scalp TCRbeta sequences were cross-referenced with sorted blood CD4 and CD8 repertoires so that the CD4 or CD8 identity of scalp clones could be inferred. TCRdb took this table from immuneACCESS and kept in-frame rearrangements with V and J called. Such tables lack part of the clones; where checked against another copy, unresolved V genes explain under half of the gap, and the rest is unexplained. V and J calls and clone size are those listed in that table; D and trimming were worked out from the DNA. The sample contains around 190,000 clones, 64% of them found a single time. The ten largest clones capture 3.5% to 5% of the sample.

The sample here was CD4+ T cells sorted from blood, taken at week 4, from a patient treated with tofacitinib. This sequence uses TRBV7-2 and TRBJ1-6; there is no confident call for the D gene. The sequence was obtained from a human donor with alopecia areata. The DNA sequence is TGTGCCAGCAGCTTACGGACGGAGTCACCCCTCCACTTT. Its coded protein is CASSLRTESPLHF.